The entry below describes one T cell receptor (beta chain). The antigen remains unidentified. The V gene's germline CDR1 is SGHTA and CDR2 FQGTGA. Trimming pared 2 bases from V and 4 bases from J, leaving 5 bases between. CDR3 length: 13 amino acids. Profiling relied on immunoSEQ multiplex PCR, and the TCRdb table lists in-frame clones only, not all of them. Among about 97,000 clones, approximately 90% were seen once, and the ten largest hold approximately 7%. The sample belongs to a study of T cell responses to AZD1222 COVID-19 vaccine. Study findings and constraints: The donor group comprised mostly white British people and more females; the analysis possibly underestimated clonal diversity. Spike-specific TCR breadth and depth both grew after two AZD1222 doses.

The sequences come from peripheral blood, collected on day 0 of AZD1222 vaccination. The chain employs TRBV7-3 and TRBJ2-2; D may match TRBD1 or TRBD2 (5 bases each). This TCR was sampled from an adult in good health. CDR3 residues: CASSLGGTGELFF. In DNA form, the CDR3 reads TGTGCCAGCAGCTTAGGGGGCACCGGGGAGCTGTTTTTT. Variable domain in full (rest from reference TRBV7-3 and TRBJ2-2): GAGVSQTPSNKVTEKGKYVELRCDPISGHTALYWYRQSLGQGPEFLIYFQGTGAADDSGLPNDRFFAVRPEGSVSTLKIQRTERGDSAVYLCASSLGGTGELFFGEGSRLTVL.